This TCR beta chain is drawn from a study of T cell repertoires in cytomegalovirus infection. Turning to the study itself: HLA-B-restricted CMV epitopes that are well studied, plus recently identified HLA-C-restricted ones, were used by the study.

This clonotype was seen just once. As yet, its antigen is unknown. TCRdb called the reads again in MiXCR, with one record for every CDR3 protein. This table holds some 350,000 distinct CDR3 sequences, almost 30% found once. CDR3 length: 14 amino acids. The V and J ends lost 5 bases and 6 bases respectively, with 16 bases between them. Study-wide findings and caveats: The cumulative frequency of public TCR beta families identified carriers of CMV plus the relevant HLA.

This sample comprised cultured PBMCs, obtained from culture after CMV antigen stimulation. This clonotype was sampled from a human donor in good health (CMV status not recorded). Some clones in this sample may be carry-over from other donors' samples. V gene TRBV12-3 or TRBV12-4 combines with J gene TRBJ1-1; TRBD1 is a possible D gene (5 bases). The CDR3 sequence: CASSRGGGPAEAFF. The CDR3 nucleotides read TGTGCCAGCAGTCGGGGTGGGGGTCCGGCTGAAGCTTTCTTT.